The clone carrying this T cell receptor (beta chain) occurred a few times. The record originates from a study of control samples from healthy donors and cancer patients. Measured with immunoSEQ multiplex PCR; TCRdb has only the in-frame clones, and not every one. Seen here are tens of thousands of clones, around 93% observed once, and the top ten hold roughly 23%. With 3 bases removed from V and 5 bases from J, the gap between germline ends came to 7 bases. Germline lookup yields CDR1 MGHRA and CDR2 YSYEKL. The length of the CDR3 is 12 residues. The clonotype originates from a woman between 40 and 55 years old with head and neck cancer. Sequences were obtained from PBMCs. V usage is TRBV4-1 and J usage is TRBJ1-2, with D maybe TRBD1 (5 bases). Written as DNA, the CDR3 is TGCGCCAGCAGCCACCAGGGATATGGCTACACCTTC. This codes for CASSHQGYGYTF.